A selection of T cell receptor beta chains follows, all from one sample in a study of T cells in Graves' hyperthyroidism and ophthalmopathy. TCRdb re-called the multiplex PCR reads with MiXCR, one entry per CDR3 protein. The profile shows 250,000 to 350,000 distinct CDR3 sequences, about 18% of them singletons. The sequenced sample consisted of blood. These receptors were collected from an older woman with Graves' ophthalmopathy. The CDR3 runs from the conserved cysteine through the conserved F or W. D genes are given only for firm matches. Some rows have no size entry. The others give once, few or many, or a class for an expanded clone.

>few|NA|TRBJ1-4|TRBV29-1
CSVGLSGANEKLFF
TGCAGCGTTGGTCTTTCGGGGGCAAATGAAAAACTGTTTTTT
>many|NA|TRBJ1-1|TRBV5-5
CASIRPPMNTEAFF
TGTGCCAGCATCAGGCCGCCCATGAACACTGAAGCTTTCTTT
>NA|TRBD1|TRBJ1-6|TRBV15
CATSRAIYGQGIDNSPLHF
TGTGCCACCAGCAGAGCAATCTACGGACAGGGTATCGATAATTCACCCCTCCACTTT
>many|TRBD2|TRBJ2-1|TRBV5-1
CASSSSGLAGNEQFF
TGCGCCAGCAGCTCCTCGGGACTAGCGGGGAATGAGCAGTTCTTC
>NA|TRBD1|TRBJ2-2|TRBV12-3/TRBV12-4
CASSFDRAVETGELFF
TGTGCCAGCAGTTTCGACAGGGCAGTGGAGACCGGGGAGCTGTTTTTT
>many|TRBD1|TRBJ2-4|TRBV29-1
CSVDWRQGGKNIQYF
TGCAGCGTTGACTGGAGACAGGGGGGCAAAAACATTCAGTACTTC
>NA|NA|TRBJ2-5|TRBV5-1
CASSFDMRETQYF
TGCGCCAGCAGCTTCGACATGCGGGAGACCCAGTACTTC
>few|NA|TRBJ1-6|TRBV18
CASSPNAGAGYNSPLHF
TGTGCCAGCTCACCTAACGCAGGGGCCGGCTATAATTCACCCCTCCACTTT
>many|TRBD2|TRBJ2-3|TRBV25-1
CASSEGLAGGGDTQYF
TGTGCCAGCAGTGAAGGACTAGCGGGAGGTGGAGATACGCAGTATTTT
>few|TRBD1|TRBJ2-1|TRBV4-3
CASSPDRGGWNEQFF
TGCGCCAGCAGCCCAGACAGGGGGGGTTGGAATGAGCAGTTCTTC
>many|NA|TRBJ2-3|TRBV12-3/TRBV12-4
CASSPGTDTQYF
TGTGCCAGCAGCCCAGGGACAGATACGCAGTATTTT
>NA|NA|TRBJ2-3|TRBV4-2
CASSQDRKGQRDTQYF
TGTGCCAGCAGCCAAGATCGTAAAGGGCAGCGAGATACGCAGTATTTT
>many|TRBD2|TRBJ2-3|TRBV5-6
CASSLIGGVTDTQYF
TGTGCCAGCAGCTTGATTGGGGGGGTCACAGATACGCAGTATTTT
>few|NA|TRBJ1-5|TRBV19
CASSIGGLNQPQHF
TGTGCCAGTAGTATAGGAGGTCTCAATCAGCCCCAGCATTTT
>many|NA|TRBJ2-5|TRBV7-2
CASSLAGAGYRETQYF
TGTGCCAGCAGCTTAGCAGGGGCAGGGTATCGGGAGACCCAGTACTTC
>many|TRBD2|TRBJ2-3|TRBV9
CASSVDAGGRTDTQYF
TGTGCCAGCAGCGTAGACGCGGGAGGTAGAACAGATACGCAGTATTTT
>NA|NA|TRBJ1-1|TRBV4-2
CASSQDRGLPNTEAFF
TGTGCCAGCAGCCAAGATCGGGGACTCCCGAACACTGAAGCTTTCTTT
>many|TRBD2|TRBJ2-3|TRBV20-1
CSAGSVLLAGGYADTQYF
TGCAGTGCTGGAAGTGTCCTTCTAGCGGGAGGGTACGCAGATACGCAGTATTTT
>many|NA|TRBJ1-1|TRBV5-5
CASSQPGGEAFF
TGTGCCAGCAGCCAACCCGGGGGTGAAGCTTTCTTT
>many|NA|TRBJ2-1|TRBV7-2
CASSPRKDEQFF
TGTGCCAGCAGCCCCCGTAAGGATGAGCAGTTCTTC
>NA|NA|TRBJ2-3|TRBV6-5
CASSYSRAAADTQYF
TGTGCCAGCAGTTACTCGAGGGCGGCTGCGGATACGCAGTATTTT
>NA|NA|TRBJ1-2|TRBV14
CASSQVRDGYTF
TGTGCCAGCAGCCAAGTAAGGGATGGCTACACCTTC
>few|NA|TRBJ1-5|TRBV12-3/TRBV12-4
CASSFGIFINRFSNQPQHF
TGTGCCAGCAGTTTTGGGATTTTTATTAACAGGTTCAGCAATCAGCCCCAGCATTTT
>NA|NA|TRBJ1-1|TRBV5-1
CASSGFGRNTEAFF
TGCGCCAGCAGCGGGTTTGGCCGGAACACTGAAGCTTTCTTT
>few|NA|TRBJ2-3|TRBV6-2/TRBV6-3
CASKRVGTDTQYF
TGTGCCAGCAAAAGGGTTGGCACAGATACGCAGTATTTT
>NA|TRBD1|TRBJ1-2|TRBV10-3
CATSESQSRQGLGYTF
TGTGCCACCAGTGAGTCCCAAAGCCGACAGGGCTTGGGCTACACCTTC
>many|TRBD1|TRBJ2-7|TRBV20-1
CSAQGATGSPYEQYF
TGCAGTGCTCAGGGGGCGACAGGGAGTCCCTACGAGCAGTACTTC
>NA|TRBD1|TRBJ1-5|TRBV5-1
CASRLDRGVISNQPQHF
TGCGCCAGCCGCTTGGACAGGGGTGTGATAAGCAATCAGCCCCAGCATTTT
>many|NA|TRBJ1-1|TRBV2
CASSTQGNTEAFF
TGTGCCAGCAGCACACAGGGGAACACTGAAGCTTTCTTT
>many|NA|TRBJ1-4|TRBV12-3/TRBV12-4
CASSNREGANEKLFF
TGTGCCAGCAGTAATCGGGAGGGGGCTAATGAAAAACTGTTTTTT
>few|NA|TRBJ2-7|TRBV4-3
CASKIFRDPCEQYF
TGCGCCAGCAAAATATTCCGGGACCCCTGCGAGCAGTACTTC
>NA|TRBD2|TRBJ2-3|TRBV20-1
CSADVFGLAGGTDTQYF
TGCAGTGCTGACGTTTTTGGACTAGCGGGGGGCACAGATACGCAGTATTTT
>NA|NA|TRBJ2-1|TRBV7-9
CASSALAGNEQFF
TGTGCCAGCAGCGCTTTAGCTGGGAATGAGCAGTTCTTC
>many|NA|TRBJ2-5|TRBV7-2
CASSFQAGTGETQYF
TGTGCCAGCAGCTTTCAAGCGGGCACCGGAGAGACCCAGTACTTC
>many|NA|TRBJ1-1|TRBV29-1
CSVSKEQGRNTEAFF
TGCAGCGTTTCAAAAGAGCAGGGGCGCAACACTGAAGCTTTCTTT
>many|NA|TRBJ1-5|TRBV7-2
CASSHRGLLTQPQHF
TGTGCCAGCAGCCATAGGGGACTCCTGACCCAGCCCCAGCATTTT
>few|NA|TRBJ2-3|TRBV9
CASSVNIGGPDTQYF
TGTGCCAGCAGCGTAAATATAGGGGGGCCAGATACGCAGTATTTT
>many|NA|TRBJ2-7|TRBV6-1
CASSPISETSEQYF
TGTGCCAGCAGCCCGATTAGCGAAACATCCGAGCAGTACTTC
>NA|NA|TRBJ1-2|TRBV28
CASSYRQHSNYGYTF
TGTGCCAGCAGTTATCGGCAGCATTCTAACTATGGCTACACCTTC